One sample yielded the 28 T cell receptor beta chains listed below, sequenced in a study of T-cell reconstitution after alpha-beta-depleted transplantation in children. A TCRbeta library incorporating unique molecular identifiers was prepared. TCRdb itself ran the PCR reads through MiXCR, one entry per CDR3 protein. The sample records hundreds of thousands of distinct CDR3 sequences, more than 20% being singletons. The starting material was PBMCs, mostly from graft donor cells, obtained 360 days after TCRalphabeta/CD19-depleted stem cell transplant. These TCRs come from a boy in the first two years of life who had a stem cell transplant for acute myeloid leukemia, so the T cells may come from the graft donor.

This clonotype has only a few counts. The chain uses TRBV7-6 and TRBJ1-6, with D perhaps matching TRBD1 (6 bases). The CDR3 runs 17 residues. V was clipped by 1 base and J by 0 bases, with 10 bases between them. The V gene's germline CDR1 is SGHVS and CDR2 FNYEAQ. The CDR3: CASSLGVRGSYNSPLHF. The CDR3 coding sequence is TGTGCCAGCAGCTTAGGGGTCAGGGGCTCCTATAATTCACCCCTCCACTTT.

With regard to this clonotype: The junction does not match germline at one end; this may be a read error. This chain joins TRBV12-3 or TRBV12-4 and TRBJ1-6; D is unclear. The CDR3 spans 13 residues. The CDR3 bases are TGTGCCAGCAGTTTAGGTTATAGTTCACCCCTCCACTTT. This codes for CASSLGYSSPLHF.

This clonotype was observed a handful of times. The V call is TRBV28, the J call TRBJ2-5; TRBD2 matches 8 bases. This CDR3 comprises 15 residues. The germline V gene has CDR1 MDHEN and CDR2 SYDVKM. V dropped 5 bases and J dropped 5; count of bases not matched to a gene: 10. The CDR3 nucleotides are TGTGCCAGCAGTCCCTTGACTAGCGCGATTGAGACCCAGTACTTC. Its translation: CASSPLTSAIETQYF.

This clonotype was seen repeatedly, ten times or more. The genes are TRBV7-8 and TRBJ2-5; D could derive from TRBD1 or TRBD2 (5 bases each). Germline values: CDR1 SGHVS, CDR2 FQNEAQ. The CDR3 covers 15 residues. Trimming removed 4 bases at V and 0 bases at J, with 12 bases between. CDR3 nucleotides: TGTGCCAGCAGCTATGGGACGGGTAACCAAGAGACCCAGTACTTC. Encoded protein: CASSYGTGNQETQYF. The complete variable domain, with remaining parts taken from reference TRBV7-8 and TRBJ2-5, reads GAGVSQSPRYKVAKRGQDVALRCDPISGHVSLFWYQQALGQGPEFLTYFQNEAQLDKSGLPSDRFFAERPEGSVSTLKIQRTQQEDSAVYLCASSYGTGNQETQYFGPGTRLLVL.

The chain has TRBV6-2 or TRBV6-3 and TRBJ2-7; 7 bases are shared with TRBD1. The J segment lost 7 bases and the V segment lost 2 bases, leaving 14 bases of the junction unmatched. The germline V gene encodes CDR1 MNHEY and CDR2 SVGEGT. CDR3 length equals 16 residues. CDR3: CASSYREPGQLSEQYF. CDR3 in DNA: TGTGCCAGCAGTTACCGTGAACCGGGACAGCTATCAGAGCAGTACTTC.

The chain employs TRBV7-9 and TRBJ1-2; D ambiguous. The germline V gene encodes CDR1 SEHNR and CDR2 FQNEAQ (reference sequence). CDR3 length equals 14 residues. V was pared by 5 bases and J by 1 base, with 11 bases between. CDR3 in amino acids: CASSPGLFNYGYTF. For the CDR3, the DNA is TGTGCCAGCAGCCCAGGACTGTTTAACTATGGCTACACCTTC.

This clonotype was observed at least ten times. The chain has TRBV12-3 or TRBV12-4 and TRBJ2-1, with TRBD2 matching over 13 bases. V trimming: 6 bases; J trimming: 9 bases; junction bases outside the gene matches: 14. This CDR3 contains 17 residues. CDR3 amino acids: CASRPQLAGGPDSEQFF. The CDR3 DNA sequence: TGTGCCAGCAGACCCCAACTAGCGGGGGGGCCCGACAGTGAGCAGTTCTTC.

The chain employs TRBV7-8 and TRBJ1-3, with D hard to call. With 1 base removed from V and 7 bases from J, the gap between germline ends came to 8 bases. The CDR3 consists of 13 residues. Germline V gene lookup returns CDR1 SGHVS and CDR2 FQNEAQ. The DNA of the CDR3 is TGTGCCAGCAGCTTAGTCGGAGAGAACACCATATATTTT. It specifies CASSLVGENTIYF.

CDR3 residues: CASSRDRDTQYF. Written as DNA, the CDR3 is TGTGCCAGCAGCCGGGACAGGGACACGCAGTATTTT. The chain carries TRBV13 and TRBJ2-3; 9 nucleotides agree with TRBD1. This CDR3 comprises 12 residues. V lost 5 bases to trimming and J lost 9 bases; unmatched junction nucleotides: 3. Germline V gene lookup returns CDR1 PRHDT and CDR2 FYEKMQ (reference sequence).

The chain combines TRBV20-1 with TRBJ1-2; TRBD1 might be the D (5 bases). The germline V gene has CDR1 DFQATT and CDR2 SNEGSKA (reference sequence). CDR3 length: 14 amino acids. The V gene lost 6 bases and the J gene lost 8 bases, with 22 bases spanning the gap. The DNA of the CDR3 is TGCAGTGCCAGGGCTGCTACCTATAAGGAGGGCTACACCTTC. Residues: CSARAATYKEGYTF.

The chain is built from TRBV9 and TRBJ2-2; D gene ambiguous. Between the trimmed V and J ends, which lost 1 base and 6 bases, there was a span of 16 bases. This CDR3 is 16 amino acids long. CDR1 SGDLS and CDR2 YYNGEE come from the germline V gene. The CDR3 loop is CASSVKASAIPGELFF. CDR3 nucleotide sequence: TGTGCCAGCAGCGTAAAGGCCAGTGCTATACCCGGGGAGCTGTTTTTT.

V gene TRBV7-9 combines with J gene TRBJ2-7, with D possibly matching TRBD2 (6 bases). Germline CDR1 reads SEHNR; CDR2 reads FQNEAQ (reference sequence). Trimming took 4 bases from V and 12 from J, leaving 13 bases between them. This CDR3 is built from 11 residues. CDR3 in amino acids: CASSSAGGVYF. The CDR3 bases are TGTGCCAGCAGCTCCGCCGGAGGGGTGTACTTC.

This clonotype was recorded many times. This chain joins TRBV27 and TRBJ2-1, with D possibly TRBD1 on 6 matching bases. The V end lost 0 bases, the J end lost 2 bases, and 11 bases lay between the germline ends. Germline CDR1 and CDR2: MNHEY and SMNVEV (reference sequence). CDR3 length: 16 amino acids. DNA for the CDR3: TGTGCCAGCAGTTTATCCCCCAGGGGTCCCTACAATGAGCAGTTCTTC. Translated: CASSLSPRGPYNEQFF.

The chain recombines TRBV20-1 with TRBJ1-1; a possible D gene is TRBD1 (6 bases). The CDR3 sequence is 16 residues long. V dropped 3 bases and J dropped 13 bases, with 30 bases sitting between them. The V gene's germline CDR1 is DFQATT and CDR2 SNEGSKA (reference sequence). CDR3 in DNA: TGCAGTGCTAGTAGCGGTGGGGGGCAGGATCTTTCGGGGGGTTTCTTT. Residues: CSASSGGGQDLSGGFF.

This chain's CDR3 is CASNPAGANVLTF. Here the CDR3 DNA reads TGTGCCAGCAACCCGGCCGGGGCCAACGTCCTGACTTTC. The chain links TRBV5-4 to TRBJ2-6; no reliable D call. V lost 6 bases, J lost 4 bases, and 8 bases lay in between. The CDR3 is 13 residues long. Germline V gene lookup returns CDR1 SGHNT and CDR2 YYREEE (reference sequence).

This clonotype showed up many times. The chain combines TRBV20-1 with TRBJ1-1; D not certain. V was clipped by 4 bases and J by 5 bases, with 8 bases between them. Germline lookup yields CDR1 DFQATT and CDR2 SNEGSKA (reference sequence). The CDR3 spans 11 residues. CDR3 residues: CSAMDWTEAFF. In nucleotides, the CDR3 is TGCAGTGCTATGGATTGGACTGAAGCTTTCTTT.

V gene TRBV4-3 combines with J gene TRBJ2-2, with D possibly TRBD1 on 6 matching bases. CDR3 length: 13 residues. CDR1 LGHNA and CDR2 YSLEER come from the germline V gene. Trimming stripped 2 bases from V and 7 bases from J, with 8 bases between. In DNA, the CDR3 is TGCGCCAGCAGCCAACTCAGGGGCGGGGAGCTGTTTTTT. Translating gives CASSQLRGGELFF.

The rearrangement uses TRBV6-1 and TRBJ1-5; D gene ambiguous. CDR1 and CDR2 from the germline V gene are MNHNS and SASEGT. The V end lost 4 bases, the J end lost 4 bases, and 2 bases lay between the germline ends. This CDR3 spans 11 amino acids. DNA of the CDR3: TGTGCCAGCAGTGGAAATCAGCCCCAGCATTTT. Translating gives CASSGNQPQHF.

In DNA form, the CDR3 reads TGTGCCATCAGTGATTTCCTCTTCCGGACTGTTAACTATGGCTACACCTTC. Its translation: CAISDFLFRTVNYGYTF. The chain joins TRBV10-3 to TRBJ1-2; D is unresolved. The CDR3 contains 17 residues. The germline gives CDR1 ENHRY, CDR2 SYGVKD. V was shortened by 3 bases and J by 1 base, with 18 bases between the two germline ends.

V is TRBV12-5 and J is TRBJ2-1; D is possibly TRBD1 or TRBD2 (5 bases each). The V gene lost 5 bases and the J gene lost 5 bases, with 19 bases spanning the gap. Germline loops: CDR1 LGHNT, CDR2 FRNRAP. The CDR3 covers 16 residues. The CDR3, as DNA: TGTGCTAGTGGTCCCCTGTCCAGGGTGGGGGACAATGAGCAGTTCTTC. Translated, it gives CASGPLSRVGDNEQFF.

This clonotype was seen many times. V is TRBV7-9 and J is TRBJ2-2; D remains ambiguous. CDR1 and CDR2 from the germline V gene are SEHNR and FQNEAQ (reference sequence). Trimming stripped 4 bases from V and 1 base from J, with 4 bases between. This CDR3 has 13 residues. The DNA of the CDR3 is TGTGCCAGCAGCTCTAAGAACACCGGGGAGCTGTTTTTT. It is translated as CASSSKNTGELFF.

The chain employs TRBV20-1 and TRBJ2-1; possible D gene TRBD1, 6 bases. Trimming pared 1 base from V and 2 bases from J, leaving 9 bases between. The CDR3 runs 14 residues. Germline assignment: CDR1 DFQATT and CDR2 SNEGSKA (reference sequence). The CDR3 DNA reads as TGCAGTGCTAGAGGCCGGGACACCTACAATGAGCAGTTCTTC. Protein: CSARGRDTYNEQFF.

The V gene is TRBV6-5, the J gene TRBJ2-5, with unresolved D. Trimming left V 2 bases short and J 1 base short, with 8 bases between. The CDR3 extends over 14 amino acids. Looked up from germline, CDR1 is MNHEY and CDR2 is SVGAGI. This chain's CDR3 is CASSYGRPQETQYF. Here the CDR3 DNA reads TGTGCCAGCAGTTACGGCAGACCCCAAGAGACCCAGTACTTC.

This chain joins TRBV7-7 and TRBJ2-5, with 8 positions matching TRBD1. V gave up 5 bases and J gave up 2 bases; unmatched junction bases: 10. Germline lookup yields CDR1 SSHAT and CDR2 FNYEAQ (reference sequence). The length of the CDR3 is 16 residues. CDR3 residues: CASSRKIHRGQETQYF. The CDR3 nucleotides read TGTGCCAGCAGCCGAAAGATTCACAGGGGGCAAGAGACCCAGTACTTC.

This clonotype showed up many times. CDR3 sequence (DNA): TGTGCCAGCAGGACAGGGGCCCTCCTTTACAATGAGCAGTTCTTC. It translates to CASRTGALLYNEQFF. The chain recombines TRBV28 with TRBJ2-1, with 8 bases that match TRBD1. The CDR3 is 15 residues long. Germline V gene sequence: CDR1 MDHEN, CDR2 SYDVKM. Trimming removed 6 bases from V and 4 bases from J; junction bases left unmatched: 8.

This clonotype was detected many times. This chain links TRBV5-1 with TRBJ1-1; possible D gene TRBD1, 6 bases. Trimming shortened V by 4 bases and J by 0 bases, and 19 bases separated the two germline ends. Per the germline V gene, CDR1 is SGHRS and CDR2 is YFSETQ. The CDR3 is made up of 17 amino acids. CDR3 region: CASSITGLTFMNTEAFF. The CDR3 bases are TGCGCCAGCAGCATAACAGGGTTAACCTTCATGAACACTGAAGCTTTCTTT.

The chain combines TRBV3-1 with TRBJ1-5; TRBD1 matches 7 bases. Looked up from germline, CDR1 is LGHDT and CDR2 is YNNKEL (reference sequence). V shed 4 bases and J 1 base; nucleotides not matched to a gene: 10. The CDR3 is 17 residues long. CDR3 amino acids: CASSRDREGASNQPQHF. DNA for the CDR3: TGTGCCAGCAGCCGAGACAGGGAAGGTGCGAGCAATCAGCCCCAGCATTTT.

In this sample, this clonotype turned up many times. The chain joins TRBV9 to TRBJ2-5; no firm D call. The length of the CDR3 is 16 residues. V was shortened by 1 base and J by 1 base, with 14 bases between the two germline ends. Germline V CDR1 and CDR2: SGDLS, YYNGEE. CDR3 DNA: TGTGCCAGCAGCGTATCTGCCGCAAACCCCCAAGAGACCCAGTACTTC. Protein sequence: CASSVSAANPQETQYF.